This entry lists 6 T cell receptor beta chains sequenced from one sample in a study of blood T cells in healthy people across ages. A second PCR of about 7 to 12 cycles used a sample-barcoded 5' primer and a J-beta primer mix. One entry per CDR3 protein results from TCRdb running MiXCR on the 5' RACE reads. In the table there are around 850,000 distinct CDR3 sequences, roughly 35% of which are singletons. The sequencing sample was made of blood. The source of these receptors is a man aged 18 to 29 in good health.

The chain's CDR3 is CSARVAGGANEQYF. In DNA, the CDR3 is TGCAGTGCTAGGGTAGCCGGGGGGGCCAATGAGCAGTACTTC. The chain joins TRBV20-1 to TRBJ2-7; 8 bases line up with TRBD2. Per germline, CDR1 DFQATT and CDR2 SNEGSKA (reference sequence). The CDR3 has 14 residues. V shed 3 bases and J 7 bases; nucleotides not matched to a gene: 11.

This clonotype was seen a few times. The V call is TRBV11-3, the J call TRBJ2-3; possibly TRBD1 or TRBD2 for D (6 bases each). With 5 bases removed from V and 3 bases from J, the gap between germline ends came to 24 bases. Looked up from germline, CDR1 is SGHNT and CDR2 is YENEEA. The CDR3 consists of 18 residues. CDR3 sequence: CASSQKGGLATVTDTQYF. The DNA of the CDR3 is TGTGCCAGCAGCCAGAAGGGGGGTCTAGCGACGGTAACAGATACGCAGTATTTT.

This sequence joins TRBV7-2 and TRBJ2-7, with D perhaps being TRBD1 or TRBD2 (5 bases each). The CDR3 is 14 residues long. The germline V and J ends were trimmed by 0 bases and 6 bases, with 12 bases remaining between them. From germline, CDR1 is SGHTA and CDR2 FQGNSA. The CDR3 DNA is TGTGCCAGCAGCTTAGCGGGGGTCAGGTCCGAGCAGTACTTC. Translation gives CASSLAGVRSEQYF.

V and J are TRBV19 and TRBJ2-7; 9 nucleotides agree with TRBD1. The trim removed 5 bases at V and 3 bases at J, leaving 5 bases unmatched. Germline values: CDR1 LNHDA, CDR2 SQIVND (reference sequence). The CDR3 runs 14 residues. The CDR3 protein is CASSVTGGDYEQYF. DNA for the CDR3: TGTGCCAGTAGTGTTACAGGGGGCGACTACGAGCAGTACTTC.

The chain joins TRBV4-1 to TRBJ2-7; TRBD1 matches at 10 bases. CDR1 is MGHRA and CDR2 is YSYEKL in the germline V gene. This CDR3 has 15 residues. With V trimmed by 2 bases and J by 3 bases, 4 bases remained unmatched. In DNA form, the CDR3 reads TGCGCCAGCAGCCAACCGGGACAGGGGCTCTACGAGCAGTACTTC. Translation gives CASSQPGQGLYEQYF.

V is TRBV9 and J is TRBJ2-7; 12 bases match TRBD2. Germline lookup yields CDR1 SGDLS and CDR2 YYNGEE. The ends lost 5 bases at V and 2 bases at J; junction bases unmatched: 5. The CDR3 has 15 amino acids. CDR3 protein: CASSRTSGVTYEQYF. The CDR3 nucleotides read TGTGCCAGCAGTCGGACTAGCGGGGTAACCTACGAGCAGTACTTC.